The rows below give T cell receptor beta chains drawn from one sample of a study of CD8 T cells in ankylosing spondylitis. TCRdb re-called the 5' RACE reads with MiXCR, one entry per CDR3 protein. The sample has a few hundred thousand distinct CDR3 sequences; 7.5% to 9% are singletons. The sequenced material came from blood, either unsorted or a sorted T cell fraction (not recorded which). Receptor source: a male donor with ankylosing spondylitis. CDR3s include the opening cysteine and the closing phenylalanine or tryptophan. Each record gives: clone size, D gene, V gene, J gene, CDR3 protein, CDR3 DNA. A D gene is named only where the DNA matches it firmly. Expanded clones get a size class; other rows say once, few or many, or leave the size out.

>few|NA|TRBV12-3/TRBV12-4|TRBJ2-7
CASSPDRVREQYF
TGTGCCAGCAGCCCGGACCGGGTGAGGGAGCAGTACTTC
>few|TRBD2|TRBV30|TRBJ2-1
CAWSLTSGFYNEQFF
TGTGCCTGGAGCCTCACTAGCGGGTTCTACAATGAGCAGTTCTTC
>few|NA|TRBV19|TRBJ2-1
CASSSLSSPYNEQFF
TGTGCCAGTAGTAGTTTGTCTAGTCCCTACAATGAGCAGTTCTTC
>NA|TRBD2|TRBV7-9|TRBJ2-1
CASSRLAGGPNEQFF
TGTGCCAGCAGCAGACTAGCGGGAGGTCCTAATGAGCAGTTCTTC
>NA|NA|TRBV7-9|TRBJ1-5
CASSLNSQGPQHF
TGTGCCAGCAGCTTAAACAGCCAAGGGCCCCAGCATTTT
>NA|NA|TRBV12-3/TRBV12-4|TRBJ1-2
CASSFPIGYTF
TGTGCCAGCAGTTTCCCGATTGGCTACACCTTC
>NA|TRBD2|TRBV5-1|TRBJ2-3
CASSLLAGEARTDTQYF
TGCGCCAGCAGCTTGCTAGCGGGAGAAGCTCGGACAGATACGCAGTATTTT
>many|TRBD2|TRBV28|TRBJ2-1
CASSLYLAGAYNEQFF
TGTGCCAGCAGTTTATACCTAGCGGGAGCCTACAATGAGCAGTTCTTC
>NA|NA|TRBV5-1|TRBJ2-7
CASRMSLTYEQYF
TGCGCCAGCAGGATGTCCCTTACCTACGAGCAGTACTTC
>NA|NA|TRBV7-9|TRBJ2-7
CASSPGEIPFYEQYF
TGTGCCAGCAGCCCAGGGGAGATTCCGTTCTACGAGCAGTACTTC
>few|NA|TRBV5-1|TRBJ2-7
CASSLSRGEQYF
TGCGCCAGCAGCCTGAGCAGGGGCGAGCAGTACTTC
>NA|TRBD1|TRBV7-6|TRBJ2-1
CASSLEGALRSYNEQFF
TGTGCCAGCAGCTTAGAGGGGGCCCTACGCTCCTACAATGAGCAGTTCTTC
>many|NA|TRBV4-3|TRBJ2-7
CASSQGGDEQYF
TGCGCCAGCAGCCAAGGAGGGGACGAGCAGTACTTC
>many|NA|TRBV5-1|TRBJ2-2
CASSWRQQNTGELFF
TGCGCCAGCAGCTGGCGGCAGCAAAACACCGGGGAGCTGTTTTTT
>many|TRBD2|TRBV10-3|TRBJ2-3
CAISVRAGGPVTDTQYF
TGTGCCATCAGCGTACGAGCGGGAGGACCCGTCACAGATACGCAGTATTTT
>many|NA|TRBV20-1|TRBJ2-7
CSAKTTGTTFYEQYF
TGCAGTGCTAAAACAACGGGGACGACCTTCTACGAGCAGTACTTC
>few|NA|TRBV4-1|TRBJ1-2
CASSQDGVPGRYGYTF
TGCGCCAGCAGCCAAGATGGGGTCCCGGGTCGCTATGGCTACACCTTC
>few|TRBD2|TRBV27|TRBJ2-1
CASSFTAGVNNEQFF
TGTGCCAGCAGTTTCACGGCGGGAGTTAACAATGAGCAGTTCTTC
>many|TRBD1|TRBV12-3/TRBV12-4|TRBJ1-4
CASSTGGVYEKLFF
TGTGCCAGCAGTACAGGGGGCGTCTACGAAAAACTGTTTTTT
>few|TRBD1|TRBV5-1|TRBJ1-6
CASSLMTGTNSPLHF
TGCGCCAGCAGCTTGATGACAGGGACCAATTCACCCCTCCACTTT
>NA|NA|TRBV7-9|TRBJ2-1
CASSLSPGAYNEQFF
TGTGCCAGCAGCTTATCTCCCGGTGCCTACAATGAGCAGTTCTTC
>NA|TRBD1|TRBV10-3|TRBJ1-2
CAISDQQGGYGYTF
TGTGCCATCAGTGATCAACAGGGGGGCTATGGCTACACCTTC
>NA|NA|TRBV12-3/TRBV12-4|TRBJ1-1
CASSLARGNSEAFF
TGTGCCAGCAGTTTGGCTCGTGGAAACAGTGAAGCTTTCTTT
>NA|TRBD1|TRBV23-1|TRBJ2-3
CASSQSPPRGMGTDTQYF
TGCGCCAGCAGTCAATCCCCCCCCAGGGGGATGGGCACAGATACGCAGTATTTT
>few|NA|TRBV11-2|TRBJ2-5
CASSFGAQETQYF
TGTGCCAGCAGCTTCGGGGCCCAAGAGACCCAGTACTTC
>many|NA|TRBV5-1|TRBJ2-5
CASSLEVTGQETQYF
TGCGCCAGCAGCTTGGAAGTTACAGGCCAAGAGACCCAGTACTTC
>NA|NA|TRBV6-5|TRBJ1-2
CASSYGTSGSPYTF
TGTGCCAGCAGTTACGGGACCTCCGGCTCCCCCTACACCTTC
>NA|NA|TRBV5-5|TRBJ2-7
CASSYSRPRSGEQYF
TGTGCCAGCAGCTATAGCCGGCCGAGATCGGGCGAGCAGTACTTC
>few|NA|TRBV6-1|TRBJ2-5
CASRGRDLRRGQTQYF
TGTGCCAGCAGAGGCCGGGACTTGCGAAGGGGGCAGACCCAGTACTTC
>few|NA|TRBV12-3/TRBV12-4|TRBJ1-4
CASSLGTVATNEKLFF
TGTGCCAGCAGTTTAGGGACAGTTGCAACTAATGAAAAACTGTTTTTT
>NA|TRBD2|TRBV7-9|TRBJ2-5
CASSPTEAGGETQYF
TGTGCCAGCAGCCCTACTGAAGCGGGAGGGGAGACCCAGTACTTC
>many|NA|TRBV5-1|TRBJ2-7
CASQRDDRVAHEQYF
TGCGCCAGCCAACGGGACGACAGAGTCGCCCACGAGCAGTACTTC
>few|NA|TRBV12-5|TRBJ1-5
CASGLAINQPQHF
TGTGCTAGTGGTTTGGCTATAAATCAGCCCCAGCATTTT